This TCR beta chain was recorded in a study of immune evolution from preneoplasia to lung adenocarcinoma. Clones were read by immunoSEQ multiplex PCR, and TCRdb kept only the in-frame ones, dropping some. Of around 9,300 clones in the sample, 79% were seen once. Regarding the study as a whole: Later-stage lesions seemingly showed higher T cell density and diversity than normal lung.

CDR1 and CDR2 (germline): PRHDT, FYEKMQ (reference sequence). V lost 2 bases and J lost 7, with 15 bases in between. The CDR3 is 14 amino acids. With respect to this clone: Its cognate antigen is unknown.

The chain combines TRBV13 with TRBJ2-7; tentative D call: TRBD2 (6 bases). Input material: FFPE lung adenocarcinoma in situ tissue. The sequence came from a person older than 75 with lung adenocarcinoma. DNA of the CDR3: TGTGCCAGCAGCTTACGGGTTGGGACTCAAGAGCAGTACTTC. This codes for CASSLRVGTQEQYF.